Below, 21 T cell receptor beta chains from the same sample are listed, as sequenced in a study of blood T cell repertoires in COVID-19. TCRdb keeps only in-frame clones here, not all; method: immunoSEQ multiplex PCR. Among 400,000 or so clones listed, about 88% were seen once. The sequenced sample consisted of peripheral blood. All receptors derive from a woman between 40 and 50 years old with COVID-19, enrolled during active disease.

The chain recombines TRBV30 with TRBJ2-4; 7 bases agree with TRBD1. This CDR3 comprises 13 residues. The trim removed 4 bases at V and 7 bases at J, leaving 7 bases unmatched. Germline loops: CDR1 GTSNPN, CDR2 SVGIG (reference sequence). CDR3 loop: CAWNKGARNIQYF. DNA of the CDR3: TGTGCCTGGAATAAGGGGGCTCGTAACATTCAGTACTTC.

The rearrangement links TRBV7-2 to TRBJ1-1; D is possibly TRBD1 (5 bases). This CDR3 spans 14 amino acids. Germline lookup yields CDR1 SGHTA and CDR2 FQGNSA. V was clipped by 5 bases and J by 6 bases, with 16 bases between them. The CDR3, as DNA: TGTGCCAGCAGCCAGGATCCTGGGGCCGCTGAAGCTTTCTTT. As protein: CASSQDPGAAEAFF.

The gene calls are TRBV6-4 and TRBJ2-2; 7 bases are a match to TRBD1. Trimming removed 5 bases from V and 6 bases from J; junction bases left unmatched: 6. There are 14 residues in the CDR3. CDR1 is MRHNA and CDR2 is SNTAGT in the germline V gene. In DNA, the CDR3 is TGTGCCAGCAGTACGACAGGGTCGGCCGGGGAGCTGTTTTTT. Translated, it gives CASSTTGSAGELFF.

The CDR3 loop reads CASPGQLPSSNQPQHF. The CDR3 DNA reads as TGTGCCTCCCCGGGACAGCTACCATCTAGCAATCAGCCCCAGCATTTT. V gene TRBV24-1 combines with J gene TRBJ1-5; 7 nucleotides match TRBD1. This CDR3 has 16 amino acids. The V and J ends lost 12 bases and 0 bases, in that order; junction bases with no gene match: 13. CDR1 and CDR2 (germline): KGHDR, SFDVKD.

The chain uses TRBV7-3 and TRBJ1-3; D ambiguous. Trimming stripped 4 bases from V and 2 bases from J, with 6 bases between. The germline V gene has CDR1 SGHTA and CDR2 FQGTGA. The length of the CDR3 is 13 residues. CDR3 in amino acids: CASSSTAGNTIYF. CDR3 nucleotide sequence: TGTGCCAGCAGCTCCACAGCTGGAAACACCATATATTTT.

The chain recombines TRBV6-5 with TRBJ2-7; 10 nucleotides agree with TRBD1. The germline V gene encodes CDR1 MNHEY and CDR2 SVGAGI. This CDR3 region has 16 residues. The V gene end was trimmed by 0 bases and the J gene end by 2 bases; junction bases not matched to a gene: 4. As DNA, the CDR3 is TGTGCCAGCAGTTACTCGAAGGGGACAGGGGCCTACGAGCAGTACTTC. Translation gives CASSYSKGTGAYEQYF.

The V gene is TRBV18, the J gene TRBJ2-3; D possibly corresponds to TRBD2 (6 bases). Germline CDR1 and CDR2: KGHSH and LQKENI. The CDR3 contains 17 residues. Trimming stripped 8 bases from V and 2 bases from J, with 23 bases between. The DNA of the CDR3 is TGTGCCAGCGGGCCGCTCGGAGGGATACTTTCCACAGATACGCAGTATTTT. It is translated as CASGPLGGILSTDTQYF.

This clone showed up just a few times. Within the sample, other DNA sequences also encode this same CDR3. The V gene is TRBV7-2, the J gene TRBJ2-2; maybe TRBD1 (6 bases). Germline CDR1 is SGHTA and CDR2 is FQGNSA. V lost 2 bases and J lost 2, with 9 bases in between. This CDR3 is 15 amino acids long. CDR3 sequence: CASSLYGTNTGELFF. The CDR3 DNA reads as TGTGCCAGCAGCTTATATGGGACAAACACCGGGGAGCTGTTTTTT.

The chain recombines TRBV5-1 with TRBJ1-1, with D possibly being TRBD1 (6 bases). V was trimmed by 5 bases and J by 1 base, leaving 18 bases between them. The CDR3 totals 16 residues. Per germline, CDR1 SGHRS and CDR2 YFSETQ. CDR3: CASRPDSTKRNTEAFF. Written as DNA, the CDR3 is TGCGCCAGCAGACCGGACAGTACTAAAAGGAACACTGAAGCTTTCTTT.

The CDR3 here is CASSPRIWTENTEAFF. The CDR3 DNA sequence: TGTGCCAGCAGCCCACGTATATGGACAGAGAACACTGAAGCTTTCTTT. The chain links TRBV7-2 to TRBJ1-1, with D perhaps matching TRBD1 (6 bases). V was pared by 5 bases and J by 1 base, with 17 bases between. Per the germline V gene, CDR1 is SGHTA and CDR2 is FQGNSA. The CDR3 runs to 16 residues.

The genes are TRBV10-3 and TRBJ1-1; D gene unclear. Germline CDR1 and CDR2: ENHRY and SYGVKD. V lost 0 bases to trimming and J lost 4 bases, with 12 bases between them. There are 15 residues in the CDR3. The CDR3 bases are TGTGCCATCAGTGAGTCGTCCGTTCGGGGCACTGAAGCTTTCTTT. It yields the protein CAISESSVRGTEAFF.

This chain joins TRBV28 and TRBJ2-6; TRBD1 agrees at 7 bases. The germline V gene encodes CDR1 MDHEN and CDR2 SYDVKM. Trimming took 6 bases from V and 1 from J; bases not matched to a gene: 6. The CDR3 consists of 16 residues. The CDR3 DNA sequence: TGTGCCAGCAGGGCTGGGGACAGTTCTGGGGCCAACGTCCTGACTTTC. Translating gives CASRAGDSSGANVLTF.

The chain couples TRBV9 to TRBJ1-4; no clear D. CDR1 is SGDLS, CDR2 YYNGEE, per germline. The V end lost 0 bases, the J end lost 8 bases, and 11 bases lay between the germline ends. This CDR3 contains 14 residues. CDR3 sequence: CASSVGGAVEKLFF. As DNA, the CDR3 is TGTGCCAGCAGCGTAGGCGGAGCGGTGGAAAAACTGTTTTTT. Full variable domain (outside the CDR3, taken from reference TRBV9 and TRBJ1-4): DSGVTQTPKHLITATGQRVTLRCSPRSGDLSVYWYQQSLDQGLQFLIQYYNGEERAKGNILERFSAQQFPDLHSELNLSSLELGDSALYFCASSVGGAVEKLFFGSGTQLSVL.

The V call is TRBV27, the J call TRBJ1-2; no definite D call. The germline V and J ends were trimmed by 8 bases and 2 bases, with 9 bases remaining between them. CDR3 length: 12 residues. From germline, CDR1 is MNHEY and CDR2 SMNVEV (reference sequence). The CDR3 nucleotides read TGTGCCAGCGGCTTCTTGAACTATGGCTACACCTTC. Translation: CASGFLNYGYTF.

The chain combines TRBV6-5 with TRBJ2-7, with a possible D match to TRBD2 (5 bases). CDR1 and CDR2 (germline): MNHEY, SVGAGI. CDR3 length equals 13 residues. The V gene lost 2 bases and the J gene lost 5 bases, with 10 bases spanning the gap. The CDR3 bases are TGTGCCAGCAGTTACCGGGGATACCACGAGCAGTACTTC. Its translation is CASSYRGYHEQYF.

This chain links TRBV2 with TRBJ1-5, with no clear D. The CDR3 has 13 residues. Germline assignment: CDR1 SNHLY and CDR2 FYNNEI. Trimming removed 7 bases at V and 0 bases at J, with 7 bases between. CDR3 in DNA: TGTGCCAGCACCGGGTATAGCAATCAGCCCCAGCATTTT. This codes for CASTGYSNQPQHF.

In DNA form, the CDR3 reads TGTGCCACCAGCAGAGAAAGGTCGGGGGAGCAGTTCTTC. Encoded protein: CATSRERSGEQFF. The J gene is TRBJ2-1, the V gene TRBV15; D perhaps matches TRBD2 (5 bases). The germline CDR1 and CDR2 sequences are LNHNV and YYDKDF (reference sequence). This CDR3 is built from 13 residues. Trimming removed 0 bases from V and 10 bases from J, with 10 bases in between.

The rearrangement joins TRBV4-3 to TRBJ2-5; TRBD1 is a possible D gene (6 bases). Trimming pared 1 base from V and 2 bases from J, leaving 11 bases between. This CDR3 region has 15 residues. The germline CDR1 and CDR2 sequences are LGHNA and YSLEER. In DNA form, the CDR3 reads TGCGCCAGCAGCCAAGGAGGGCAGGGGCAAGAGACCCAGTACTTC. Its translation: CASSQGGQGQETQYF.

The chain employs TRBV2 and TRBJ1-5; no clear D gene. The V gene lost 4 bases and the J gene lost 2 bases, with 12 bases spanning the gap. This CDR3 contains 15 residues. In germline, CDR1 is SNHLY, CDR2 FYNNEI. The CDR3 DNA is TGTGCCAGCAGTGGAGGAGCGGTGGGCAATCAGCCCCAGCATTTT. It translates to CASSGGAVGNQPQHF.

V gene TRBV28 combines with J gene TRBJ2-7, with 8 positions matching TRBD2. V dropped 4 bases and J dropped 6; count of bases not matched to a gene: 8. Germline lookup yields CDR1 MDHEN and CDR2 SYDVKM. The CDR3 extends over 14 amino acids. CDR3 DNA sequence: TGTGCCAGCAGTTATACGGGAGGGCCCGTCGAGCAGTACTTC. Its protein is CASSYTGGPVEQYF. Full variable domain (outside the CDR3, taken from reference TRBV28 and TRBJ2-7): DVKVTQSSRYLVKRTGEKVFLECVQDMDHENMFWYRQDPGLGLRLIYFSYDVKMKEKGDIPEGYSVSREKKERFSLILESASTNQTSMYLCASSYTGGPVEQYFGPGTRLTVT.

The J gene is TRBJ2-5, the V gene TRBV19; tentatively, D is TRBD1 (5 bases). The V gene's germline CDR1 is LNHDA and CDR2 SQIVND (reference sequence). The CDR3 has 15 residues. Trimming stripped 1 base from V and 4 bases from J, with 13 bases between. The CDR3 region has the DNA TGTGCCAGTAGTATAGGAGTCAGACAGAGAGAGACCCAGTACTTC. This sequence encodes CASSIGVRQRETQYF. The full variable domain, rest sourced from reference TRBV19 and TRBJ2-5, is DGGITQSPKYLFRKEGQNVTLSCEQNLNHDAMYWYRQDPGQGLRLIYYSQIVNDFQKGDIAEGYSVSREKKESFPLTVTSAQKNPTAFYLCASSIGVRQRETQYFGPGTRLLVL.